The 3 T cell receptor beta chains listed next were all sequenced from one sample in a study of regulatory T cells in long-lasting Graves disease. Time point here: persistent/refractory GD, antithyroid drugs over 5 years with positive TRAb. The TCR library was made from RNA extracted from PBMCs. Sequencing libraries for TCR beta were prepared with iRepertoire HTBI primers and Arm-PCR of CDR3 regions. TCRdb passed the multiplex PCR reads through MiXCR, listing each CDR3 protein once. This sample has under 450,000 distinct CDR3 sequences, with roughly a quarter found just once. The sample in question was peripheral blood mononuclear cells (PBMCs), obtained when the disease was refractory, from a patient treated with antithyroid drugs. The receptors were gathered from a female donor with Graves disease.

This clonotype has just one count. This chain connects TRBV25-1 to TRBJ1-5, with D possibly matching TRBD1 (5 bases). The CDR3 has 15 amino acids. V was clipped by 8 bases and J by 0 bases, with 14 bases between them. In germline, CDR1 is MGHDK, CDR2 SYGVNS. CDR3 nucleotide sequence: TGTGCCAGCCCGGGGCAGGGTTTTAGCAATCAGCCCCAGCATTTT. Translated: CASPGQGFSNQPQHF.

Many counts were recorded for this clonotype. The chain uses TRBV11-3 and TRBJ2-7; 12 bases map to TRBD2. This CDR3 is built from 15 residues. Germline V gives CDR1 SGHNT, CDR2 YENEEA. The V segment lost 5 bases and the J segment 4 bases; nucleotides outside the gene matches: 6. CDR3 residues: CASSAGLAGIYEQYF. CDR3 in DNA: TGTGCCAGCAGCGCCGGACTAGCGGGGATATACGAGCAGTACTTC.

This clonotype was detected only a few times. The chain carries TRBV11-2 and TRBJ2-3; D is possibly TRBD1 or TRBD2 (5 bases each). V was shortened by 3 bases and J by 2 bases, with 15 bases between the two germline ends. The CDR3 is made up of 16 amino acids. Germline V CDR1 and CDR2: SGHAT, FQNNGV. CDR3 DNA sequence: TGTGCCAGCAGCTTGGGGGAGAGGGCGGACACAGATACGCAGTATTTT. It translates to CASSLGERADTDTQYF.